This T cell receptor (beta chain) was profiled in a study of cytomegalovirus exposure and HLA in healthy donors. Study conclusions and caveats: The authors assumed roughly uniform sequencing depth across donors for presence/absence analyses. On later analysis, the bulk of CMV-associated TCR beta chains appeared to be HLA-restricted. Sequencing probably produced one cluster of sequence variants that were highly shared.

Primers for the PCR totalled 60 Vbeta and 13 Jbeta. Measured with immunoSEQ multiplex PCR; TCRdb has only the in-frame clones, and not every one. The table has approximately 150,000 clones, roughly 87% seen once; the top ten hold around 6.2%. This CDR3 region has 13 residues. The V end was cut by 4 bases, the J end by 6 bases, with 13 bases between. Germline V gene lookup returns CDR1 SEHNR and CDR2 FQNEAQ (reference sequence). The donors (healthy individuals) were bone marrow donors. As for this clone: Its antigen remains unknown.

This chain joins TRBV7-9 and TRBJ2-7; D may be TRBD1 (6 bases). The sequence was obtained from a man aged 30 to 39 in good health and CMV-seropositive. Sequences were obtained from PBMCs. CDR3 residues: CASSSDRHLEQYF. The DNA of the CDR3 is TGTGCCAGCAGCTCCGACAGGCACCTCGAGCAGTACTTC.